What follows are 5 T cell receptor beta chains derived from one specimen sequenced in a study of blood T cells in healthy people across ages. The authors ran a second PCR of 7 to 11 cycles using a sample-barcoded 5' primer and a J-beta primer mix. TCRdb reprocessed the 5' RACE reads via MiXCR and lists one record per CDR3 protein. This table holds roughly 1,300,000 distinct CDR3 sequences, approximately 59% found once. The sequenced sample was blood. These receptors came from a man aged 18-30 years in good health.

V usage is TRBV5-1 and J usage is TRBJ1-3; D not certain. This CDR3 is built from 16 residues. Germline CDR1 SGHRS, CDR2 YFSETQ. Trimming removed 1 base at V and 0 bases at J, with 11 bases between. The CDR3 DNA reads TGCGCCAGCAGCTTGCTGGTACCCAACTCTGGAAACACCATATATTTT. It is translated as CASSLLVPNSGNTIYF.

The chain carries TRBV21-1 and TRBJ2-5; TRBD2 was called by the table and not checked on the DNA. TRBV21-1 corresponds to a pseudogene. The CDR3 covers 20 residues. The CDR3, as DNA: TGTGCCTATAACCAAGCGGAGCCCCTCCGTAGCGGGGTGAAACAAGAGACCCAGTACTTC. Protein product: CAYNQAEPLRSGVKQETQYF.

The chain joins TRBV29-1 to TRBJ2-1; D call uncertain. Trimming took 6 bases from V and 7 from J, leaving 10 bases between them. This CDR3 is 11 amino acids long. Germline-derived CDR1 and CDR2 are SQVTM and ANQGSEA. The CDR3 DNA reads TGCAGCGTGGGTGACTGGAATGAGCAGTTCTTC. Amino acids: CSVGDWNEQFF.

This clonotype occurred once. The genes are TRBV20-1 and TRBJ2-1; D possibly corresponds to TRBD2 (5 bases). This CDR3 contains 13 residues. CDR1 is DFQATT, CDR2 SNEGSKA, per germline (reference sequence). The ends were cut back, 8 bases at V and 6 bases at J, with 17 bases in the middle. CDR3 residues: CSHRTIAPNEQFF. The DNA for the CDR3 is TGCAGTCACAGAACCATAGCGCCCAATGAGCAGTTCTTC.

Worth noting for this clonotype: This sequence may be a read error, since a much larger clone differs from it by one base. The chain carries TRBV4-1 and TRBJ2-7, with D uncertain. Germline loops: CDR1 MGHRA, CDR2 YSYEKL. The V gene lost 1 base and the J gene lost 2 bases, with 9 bases spanning the gap. The CDR3 is 14 residues long. The CDR3 loop reads CASSQGASPYEQYF. The CDR3 coding sequence is TGCGCCAGCAGCCAAGGGGCCAGCCCCTACGAGCAGTACTTC.